These 8 T cell receptor beta chains share one sample of origin, sequenced in a study of T cells in tumors after PD-1 blockade (dated by TCRdb to between 2017 and 2020). The library was built by means of the immunoSEQ multiplex PCR assay. TCRdb took this table from immuneACCESS and kept in-frame rearrangements with V and J called. Such tables lack part of the clones; where checked against another copy, unresolved V genes explain under half of the gap, and the rest is unexplained. The sample yields approximately 35,000 clones; over 75% were counted once. More than 30% of the sample goes to the ten largest clones. The time point label, read with the paper, signifies: before anti-PD-1 therapy. Sequencing used PBMCs, obtained before anti-PD-1 treatment. The origin of the receptors is a human donor with basal cell carcinoma.

The chain uses TRBV4-3 and TRBJ2-1; 12 nucleotides align to TRBD2. CDR1 and CDR2 (germline): LGHNA, YSLEER. Trimming at V came to 4 bases and at J to 6 bases, leaving 7 bases not matched to a gene. The CDR3 extends over 16 amino acids. CDR3 residues: CASSRELAGGPNEQFF. In nucleotides, the CDR3 is TGCGCCAGCAGCCGCGAACTAGCGGGGGGACCCAATGAGCAGTTCTTC.

This clone is medium-sized (0.01 to 0.1%) within its sample. This chain links TRBV5-4 with TRBJ1-2, with D perhaps TRBD1 (5 bases). CDR1 and CDR2 (germline): SGHNT, YYREEE (reference sequence). Trimming stripped 2 bases from V and 2 bases from J, with 19 bases between. This CDR3 is 17 amino acids long. CDR3 sequence reads: CASSLGMGTDKNYGYTF. The CDR3, as DNA: TGTGCCAGCAGCTTAGGGATGGGGACGGACAAAAACTATGGCTACACCTTC.

A few counts support this clone. The V gene is TRBV29-1, the J gene TRBJ2-1; D possibly uses TRBD1 or TRBD2 (5 bases each). With 5 bases removed from V and 7 bases from J, the gap between germline ends came to 12 bases. The germline CDR1 and CDR2 sequences are SQVTM and ANQGSEA. The CDR3 runs 12 residues. In DNA form, the CDR3 reads TGCAGCGTTCGGGACCTAGGGAATGAGCAGTTCTTC. Its translation: CSVRDLGNEQFF.

V usage is TRBV2 and J usage is TRBJ1-3, with 7 bases identical to TRBD1. CDR1 and CDR2 from the germline V gene are SNHLY and FYNNEI. V lost 3 bases, J lost 4 bases, and 6 bases stayed unmatched. CDR3 length equals 15 residues. This CDR3 is CASSEAQGYGNTIYF. In DNA, the CDR3 is TGTGCCAGCAGTGAGGCACAGGGGTACGGAAACACCATATATTTT. The full variable domain, in which reference TRBV2 and TRBJ1-3 provide the parts outside the CDR3, is EPEVTQTPSHQVTQMGQEVILRCVPISNHLYFYWYRQILGQKVEFLVSFYNNEISEKSEIFDDQFSVERPDGSNFTLKIRSTKLEDSAMYFCASSEAQGYGNTIYFGEGSWLTVV.

The CDR3, as DNA: TGTGCCAGCAGCTCATCTTGGGGGTCCTACGAGCAGTACTTC. Protein sequence: CASSSSWGSYEQYF. V gene TRBV11-3 combines with J gene TRBJ2-7, with D perhaps being TRBD1 or TRBD2 (5 bases each). This CDR3 region has 14 residues. Per the germline V gene, CDR1 is SGHNT and CDR2 is YENEEA. The V end lost 4 bases, the J end lost 1 base, and 11 bases lay between the germline ends.

The sample holds a few counts of this clone. The V gene is TRBV24-1, the J gene TRBJ2-3; D is undetermined. The length of the CDR3 is 14 residues. The germline CDR1 and CDR2 sequences are KGHDR and SFDVKD. Trimming shortened V by 8 bases and J by 4 bases, and 15 bases separated the two germline ends. CDR3: CATKRNLVSDTQYF. DNA for the CDR3: TGTGCCACCAAACGCAACTTGGTCTCAGATACGCAGTATTTT.

This chain uses TRBV6-1 with TRBJ1-1, with 10 nucleotides matching TRBD1. CDR1 is MNHNS, CDR2 SASEGT, per germline. The trim removed 4 bases at V and 0 bases at J, leaving 8 bases unmatched. There are 17 residues in the CDR3. The CDR3: CASSVFPGQGLNTEAFF. For the CDR3, the DNA is TGTGCCAGCAGTGTTTTCCCGGGACAGGGGTTGAACACTGAAGCTTTCTTT.

The chain recombines TRBV7-2 with TRBJ2-1; no clear D gene. Per germline, CDR1 SGHTA and CDR2 FQGNSA. The CDR3 extends over 17 amino acids. Between the trimmed V and J ends, which lost 4 bases and 9 bases, there was a span of 25 bases. The CDR3 DNA sequence: TGTGCCAGCAGCTCACAGCTCCGGTTAAGTCGAGGTGGTGAGCAGTTCTTC. Amino acid sequence: CASSSQLRLSRGGEQFF.